The 4 T cell receptor beta chains below come from one sample, sequenced in a study of Ad26.COV2.S vaccination and SARS-CoV-2 variants. Clones were sequenced by immunoSEQ multiplex PCR, and TCRdb holds only the in-frame ones, with some missing. The sample consists of about 680,000 clones, roughly nine tenths of them appearing once. Treatment given: some 19 received Ad26.COV2.S at low or high dose, single or two shots; about five received placebo; per-sample allocation not given. The samples date from day 63 after the first vaccine or placebo injection. The sample consisted of peripheral blood, taken in a trial of Ad26.COV2.S vaccine versus placebo. Receptor source: a person aged 18-60 years who received the Ad26.COV2.S COVID-19 vaccine or a placebo.

In nucleotides, the CDR3 is TGTGCCAGCAGTTTGGGACAGGCCCGCAAGACCCAGTACTTC. Translation: CASSLGQARKTQYF. V and J are TRBV6-5 and TRBJ2-5, with TRBD1 identical over 8 bases. The junction had 7 bases not matched to a gene; V was cut back by 4 bases and J by 6 bases. Germline V gene data show CDR1 as MNHEY and CDR2 as SVGAGI. The CDR3 consists of 14 residues.

The chain employs TRBV5-1 and TRBJ1-1; D is possibly TRBD1 (5 bases). Per germline, CDR1 SGHRS and CDR2 YFSETQ. This CDR3 has 13 residues. V was trimmed by 5 bases and J by 0 bases, leaving 8 bases between them. This CDR3 reads CASSQGVNTEAFF. The CDR3 DNA reads TGCGCCAGCAGTCAGGGCGTGAACACTGAAGCTTTCTTT.

CDR3 protein: CASGLVPGGPEAFF. CDR3 in DNA: TGTGCTAGTGGTTTGGTCCCGGGTGGGCCTGAAGCTTTCTTT. This chain uses TRBV12-5 with TRBJ1-1; D gene unclear. Germline CDR1 reads LGHNT; CDR2 reads FRNRAP. The germline V and J ends were trimmed by 0 bases and 6 bases, with 11 bases remaining between them. The CDR3 runs 14 residues.

The chain carries TRBV27 and TRBJ2-7; D is undetermined. Germline assignment: CDR1 MNHEY and CDR2 SMNVEV (reference sequence). This CDR3 has 10 amino acids. V was trimmed by 8 bases and J by 5 bases, leaving 7 bases between them. DNA of the CDR3: TGTGCCAGCGGGTACAACGAGCAGTACTTC. Amino acids: CASGYNEQYF.